This entry describes one T cell receptor beta chain. Trimming cost V 4 bases and J 5 bases, with 12 bases left between them. The CDR3 spans 13 residues. CDR1 is SGDLS and CDR2 is YYNGEE in the germline V gene. The source of the sample is a study of blood T cells in healthy people across ages. Combining a sample-barcoded 5' primer with a J-beta primer mix, a second PCR ran for roughly 6 to 12 cycles. TCRdb reprocessed the 5' RACE reads with MiXCR, giving one entry per CDR3 protein. This sample carries around 820,000 distinct CDR3 sequences, 25% of them seen once, and the ten largest clones take 3% to 4.5%. The data were also submitted as part of a second study, on T cells of mothers and their children. This second study says: Across the analysis, no persistent microchimeric T cell clones were detected.

The sequenced sample consisted of blood. This TCR was recovered from a boy aged 5-17 years in good health. This rearrangement joins TRBV9 to TRBJ2-5, with a weak D call TRBD2 (5 bases). The DNA for the CDR3 is TGTGCCAGCAGCCCCCTTACGGGGGAGACCCAGTACTTC. Amino acid sequence: CASSPLTGETQYF.